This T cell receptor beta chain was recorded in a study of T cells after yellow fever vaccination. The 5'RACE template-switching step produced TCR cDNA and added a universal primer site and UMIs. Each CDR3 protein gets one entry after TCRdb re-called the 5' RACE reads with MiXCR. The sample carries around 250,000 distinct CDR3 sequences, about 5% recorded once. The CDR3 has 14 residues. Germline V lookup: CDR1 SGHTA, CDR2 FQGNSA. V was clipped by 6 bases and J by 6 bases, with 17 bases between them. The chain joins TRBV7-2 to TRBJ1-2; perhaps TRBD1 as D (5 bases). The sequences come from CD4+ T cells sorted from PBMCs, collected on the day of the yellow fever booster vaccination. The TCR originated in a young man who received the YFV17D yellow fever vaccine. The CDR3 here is CASSPRAGNNGYTF. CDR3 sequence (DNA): TGTGCCAGCAGTCCCCGGGCAGGGAATAATGGCTACACCTTC.